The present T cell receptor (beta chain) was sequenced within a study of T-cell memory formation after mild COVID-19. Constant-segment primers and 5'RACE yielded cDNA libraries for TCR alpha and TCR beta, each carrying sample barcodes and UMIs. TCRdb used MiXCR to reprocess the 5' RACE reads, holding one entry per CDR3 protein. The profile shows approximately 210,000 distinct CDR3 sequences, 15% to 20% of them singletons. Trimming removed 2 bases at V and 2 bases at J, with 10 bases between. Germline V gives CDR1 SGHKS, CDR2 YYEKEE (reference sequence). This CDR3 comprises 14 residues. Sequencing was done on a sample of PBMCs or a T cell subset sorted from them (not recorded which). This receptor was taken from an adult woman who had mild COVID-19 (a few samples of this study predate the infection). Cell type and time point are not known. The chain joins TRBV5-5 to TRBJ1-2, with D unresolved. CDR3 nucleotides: TGTGCCAGCAGCTTCCTGGACCCAAACTATGGCTACACCTTC. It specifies CASSFLDPNYGYTF. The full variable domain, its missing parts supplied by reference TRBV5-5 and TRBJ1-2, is DAGVTQSPTHLIKTRGQQVTLRCSPISGHKSVSWYQQVLGQGPQFIFQYYEKEERGRGNFPDRFSARQFPNYSSELNVNALLLGDSALYLCASSFLDPNYGYTFGSGTRLTVV.